The 24 T cell receptor beta chains given below trace back to one sample, sequenced in a study of cytomegalovirus exposure and HLA in healthy donors. The PCR ran on 60 Vbeta and 13 Jbeta primers. This table comes from immunoSEQ multiplex PCR, and its TCRdb copy is limited to in-frame clones, with some not included. The table has roughly 150,000 clones, 60% to 80% seen once. The sequencing input was PBMCs. These receptors came from a man aged 30-40 years in good health and CMV-seronegative.

The rearrangement joins TRBV2 to TRBJ2-2; D is ambiguous. CDR1 and CDR2 from the germline V gene are SNHLY and FYNNEI. V was shortened by 5 bases and J by 5 bases, with 9 bases between the two germline ends. The CDR3 is made up of 13 amino acids. The CDR3 sequence is CASSTRFTGELFF. For the CDR3, the DNA is TGTGCCAGCAGTACGAGGTTTACCGGGGAGCTGTTTTTT.

This rearrangement joins TRBV10-3 to TRBJ2-7, with TRBD1 identical over 10 bases. J gave up 3 bases and V 4 bases, and 3 bases lay outside the gene matches. The CDR3 is 14 amino acids. The V gene's germline CDR1 is ENHRY and CDR2 SYGVKD. The CDR3, as DNA: TGTGCCATCAGTGGGACAGGGGGAATCTACGAGCAGTACTTC. It specifies CAISGTGGIYEQYF.

This chain connects TRBV2 to TRBJ2-7, with a tentative D call TRBD1 (6 bases). V shed 7 bases and J shed 2 bases, with 21 bases lying between them. Germline CDR1 and CDR2: SNHLY and FYNNEI. CDR3 size: 16 residues. CDR3 residues: CASTYIMGAQTYEQYF. CDR3 coding DNA: TGTGCCAGCACTTATATCATGGGGGCTCAAACCTACGAGCAGTACTTC.

Only a few counts were recorded for this clone. The chain links TRBV10-3 to TRBJ2-7; 16 bases line up with TRBD2. Per the germline V gene, CDR1 is ENHRY and CDR2 is SYGVKD. The CDR3 sequence is 20 residues long. The V and J ends lost 3 bases and 2 bases, in that order; junction bases with no gene match: 13. The chain's CDR3 is CAISDPTGTSGRDPTYEQYF. The CDR3 nucleotides read TGTGCCATCAGTGACCCCACCGGGACTAGCGGGAGGGATCCCACCTACGAGCAGTACTTC.

The chain combines TRBV29-1 with TRBJ1-2; D call uncertain. CDR3 size: 12 residues. Deletions cut 5 bases from V and 6 bases from J, with 13 bases between. Germline V gene data show CDR1 as SQVTM and CDR2 as ANQGSEA. In DNA form, the CDR3 reads TGCAGCGTTTCCGGCCGTGAGGATGGCTACACCTTC. Its protein product is CSVSGREDGYTF.

The chain couples TRBV19 to TRBJ1-5; no clear D. The germline gives CDR1 LNHDA, CDR2 SQIVND (reference sequence). The V gene lost 3 bases and the J gene lost 0 bases, with 15 bases spanning the gap. CDR3 length: 17 amino acids. The CDR3 loop is CASSMYQTGNSNQPQHF. CDR3 sequence (DNA): TGTGCCAGTAGTATGTACCAGACCGGGAATAGCAATCAGCCCCAGCATTTT.

The rearrangement uses TRBV5-1 and TRBJ1-3; D is undetermined. Germline loops: CDR1 SGHRS, CDR2 YFSETQ. The CDR3 is 15 residues long. The germline V and J ends were trimmed by 0 bases and 1 base, with 8 bases remaining between them. CDR3 nucleotides: TGCGCCAGCAGCTTGGCCGACTTGTCTGGAAACACCATATATTTT. The encoded protein is CASSLADLSGNTIYF.

The V gene is TRBV4-3, the J gene TRBJ1-5; D gene unclear. Germline values: CDR1 LGHNA, CDR2 YSLEER. V shed 1 base and J shed 10 bases, with 14 bases lying between them. The CDR3 spans 14 residues. In DNA, the CDR3 is TGCGCCAGCAGCCAAGTAGGCCCAGGAAGCCCCCAGCATTTT. Amino acid sequence: CASSQVGPGSPQHF.

V usage is TRBV19 and J usage is TRBJ2-3; D unresolved. The ends were cut back, 1 base at V and 0 bases at J, with 8 bases in the middle. The CDR3 sequence is 15 residues long. CDR1 and CDR2 (germline): LNHDA, SQIVND (reference sequence). The chain's CDR3 is CASSIGQTSTDTQYF. The CDR3 DNA reads TGTGCCAGTAGTATAGGCCAAACTAGCACAGATACGCAGTATTTT.

V gene TRBV4-3 combines with J gene TRBJ2-7; TRBD1 matches at 7 bases. This CDR3 has 14 residues. CDR1 and CDR2 from the germline V gene are LGHNA and YSLEER. V shed 1 base, J shed 3 bases, and the junction held 3 bases outside the gene matches. The CDR3 DNA sequence: TGCGCCAGCAGCCAAGGACAGGGAGACTACGAGCAGTACTTC. Translated: CASSQGQGDYEQYF.

The chain recombines TRBV7-2 with TRBJ1-1; D gene uncertain. The V and J ends lost 5 bases and 0 bases respectively, with 7 bases between them. CDR1 is SGHTA, CDR2 FQGNSA, per germline. The CDR3 length is 13 residues. CDR3 region: CASSLSLNTEAFF. The CDR3 DNA sequence: TGTGCCAGCAGCCTTAGCCTGAACACTGAAGCTTTCTTT. Together with reference TRBV7-2 and TRBJ1-1, the CDR3 gives the full variable domain: GAGVSQSPSNKVTEKGKDVELRCDPISGHTALYWYRQSLGQGLEFLIYFQGNSAPDKSGLPSDRFSAERTGGSVSTLTIQRTQQEDSAVYLCASSLSLNTEAFFGQGTRLTVV.

The chain employs TRBV29-1 and TRBJ2-2, with D perhaps TRBD2 (5 bases). In germline, CDR1 is SQVTM, CDR2 ANQGSEA. The germline V and J ends were trimmed by 0 bases and 2 bases, with 13 bases remaining between them. The CDR3 is made up of 16 amino acids. CDR3 amino acids: CSVEDPYLANTGELFF. As DNA, the CDR3 is TGCAGCGTTGAAGACCCCTACCTAGCAAACACCGGGGAGCTGTTTTTT.

On this clone: An end of the junction differs from the germline gene, which may be a read error. DNA of the CDR3: TGTTCCAGCAGCTTAGCAGGGACAGGGGGAGGATTCTATGGCTACACCTTC. It codes for CSSSLAGTGGGFYGYTF. The V and J genes are TRBV7-9 and TRBJ1-2; 11 bases are shared with TRBD1. This CDR3 region has 17 residues. Germline CDR1 and CDR2: SEHNR and FQNEAQ (reference sequence).

J is TRBJ1-5 and V is TRBV27; TRBD1 matches at 7 bases. Trimming at V came to 3 bases and at J to 7 bases, leaving 3 bases not matched to a gene. The CDR3 length is 13 residues. From germline, CDR1 is MNHEY and CDR2 SMNVEV (reference sequence). CDR3 sequence: CASSLDRLQPQHF. CDR3 sequence (DNA): TGTGCCAGCAGTTTGGACAGGTTACAGCCCCAGCATTTT.

The CDR3 DNA sequence: TGTGCCAGCAGCTCAACCCGGGACACAGTTAACACTGAAGCTTTCTTT. Translating it yields CASSSTRDTVNTEAFF. This chain uses TRBV28 with TRBJ1-1; tentative D call: TRBD1 (6 bases). V was pared by 6 bases and J by 2 bases, with 19 bases between. The CDR3 totals 16 residues. Germline CDR1 and CDR2: MDHEN and SYDVKM.

The rearrangement uses TRBV5-4 and TRBJ2-3; TRBD2 aligns across 11 bases. The CDR3 runs to 16 residues. J lost 4 bases, V lost 5 bases, and 9 bases had no gene match. CDR1 and CDR2 (germline): SGHNT, YYREEE (reference sequence). The CDR3 bases are TGTGCCAGCAGATATACTAGCGGGAGTAGGTCAGATACGCAGTATTTT. Translating it yields CASRYTSGSRSDTQYF. The variable domain in full, with the rest retrieved from reference TRBV5-4 and TRBJ2-3, is ETGVTQSPTHLIKTRGQQVTLRCSSQSGHNTVSWYQQALGQGPQFIFQYYREEENGRGNFPPRFSGLQFPNYSSELNVNALELDDSALYLCASRYTSGSRSDTQYFGPGTRLTVL.

This chain links TRBV25-1 with TRBJ2-7; 8 bases line up with TRBD2. Trimming took 8 bases from V and 0 from J; bases not matched to a gene: 9. Germline V lookup: CDR1 MGHDK, CDR2 SYGVNS. The CDR3 extends over 15 amino acids. CDR3 sequence reads: CASGEAGVSSYEQYF. The CDR3 DNA sequence: TGTGCCAGCGGAGAAGCGGGGGTCTCCTCCTACGAGCAGTACTTC.

This clone came up many times. This chain connects TRBV11-3 to TRBJ1-5, with a weak D call TRBD1 (6 bases). Trimming shortened V by 7 bases and J by 7 bases, and 20 bases separated the two germline ends. The CDR3 extends over 15 amino acids. Germline lookup yields CDR1 SGHNT and CDR2 YENEEA. This CDR3 reads CASTDGTPSDQPQHF. The CDR3 nucleotides are TGTGCCAGCACTGACGGGACACCCTCGGACCAGCCCCAGCATTTT.

This sequence joins TRBV4-2 and TRBJ2-7; 12 nucleotides match TRBD1. Germline CDR1 is LGHNA and CDR2 is YNFKEQ. J lost 3 bases, V lost 4 bases, and 4 bases had no gene match. The CDR3 spans 15 residues. The CDR3: CASSPGTGGLYEQYF. As DNA, the CDR3 is TGTGCCAGCAGCCCAGGGACAGGGGGCCTCTACGAGCAGTACTTC.

CDR3 protein: CASSILATDTQYF. CDR3 DNA: TGTGCCAGCAGTATCCTAGCGACAGATACGCAGTATTTT. V usage is TRBV5-4 and J usage is TRBJ2-3, with D possibly being TRBD2 (6 bases). Germline values: CDR1 SGHNT, CDR2 YYREEE (reference sequence). Trimming shortened V by 5 bases and J by 3 bases, and 10 bases separated the two germline ends. The length of the CDR3 is 13 residues.

The CDR3 DNA follows: TGTGCCAGCGGCCTTATGACGGGAGGGCCCAATGAGCAGTTCTTC. Translating gives CASGLMTGGPNEQFF. This chain connects TRBV6-1 to TRBJ2-1, with TRBD2 matching 8 bases. The CDR3 is 15 amino acids. J gave up 6 bases and V 8 bases, and 12 bases lay outside the gene matches. The germline CDR1 and CDR2 sequences are MNHNS and SASEGT.

The CDR3 nucleotides are TGTGCCAGCAGCTTGGTCGGGTCCGCGGGAGAGCCCAATGAGCAGTTCTTC. Protein sequence: CASSLVGSAGEPNEQFF. This chain joins TRBV5-5 and TRBJ2-1; TRBD2 matches 7 bases. Germline V gives CDR1 SGHKS, CDR2 YYEKEE (reference sequence). CDR3 length equals 17 residues. J lost 6 bases, V lost 0 bases, and 12 bases had no gene match.

This chain links TRBV5-1 with TRBJ1-1; no definite D call. Per the germline V gene, CDR1 is SGHRS and CDR2 is YFSETQ. CDR3 size: 14 residues. Deletions cut 3 bases from V and 2 bases from J, with 11 bases between. DNA of the CDR3: TGCGCCAGCAGCTCGTTTCAGAAAAACACTGAAGCTTTCTTT. Its protein is CASSSFQKNTEAFF.

The chain couples TRBV30 to TRBJ1-1; D possibly corresponds to TRBD1 (6 bases). CDR3 length equals 13 residues. Germline CDR1 reads GTSNPN; CDR2 reads SVGIG (reference sequence). The V end lost 5 bases, the J end lost 0 bases, and 10 bases lay between the germline ends. The CDR3 protein is CAWQGQLNTEAFF. The DNA for the CDR3 is TGTGCCTGGCAGGGACAATTGAACACTGAAGCTTTCTTT.